The 21 T cell receptor beta chains below come from one sample, sequenced in a study of T cell changes during pregnancy in multiple sclerosis. TCRdb's copy holds only in-frame clones and misses some; the assay was immunoSEQ multiplex PCR. Of 90,000 to 100,000 clones listed, around 93% are singletons. This specimen consisted of peripheral blood, obtained in the first trimester of pregnancy. The receptors derive from a female donor with multiple sclerosis, enrolled in a pregnancy study.

This chain uses TRBV6-6 with TRBJ1-1; D call uncertain. CDR3 size: 14 residues. Germline-derived CDR1 and CDR2 are MNHNY and SVGAGI (reference sequence). V dropped 5 bases and J dropped 10 bases, with 20 bases sitting between them. The CDR3 spells CASSGQAAREGAFF. As DNA, the CDR3 is TGTGCCAGCAGTGGGCAGGCCGCCCGTGAAGGAGCTTTCTTT.

The chain employs TRBV25-1 and TRBJ1-6; the match to TRBD1 covers 8 bases. CDR1 is MGHDK and CDR2 is SYGVNS in the germline V gene. This CDR3 region has 14 residues. V shed 3 bases and J 9 bases; nucleotides not matched to a gene: 4. CDR3 in DNA: TGTGCCAGCAGTGAGGACAGGGCCATTTCACCCCTCCACTTT. Its protein product is CASSEDRAISPLHF.

The chain couples TRBV6-1 to TRBJ1-2; the D gene is possibly TRBD1 (5 bases). The V gene's germline CDR1 is MNHNS and CDR2 SASEGT. The CDR3 contains 16 residues. V was cut by 4 bases and J by 4 bases, with 19 bases left in between. CDR3: CASSGALRAMGYGYTF. In DNA form, the CDR3 reads TGTGCCAGCAGTGGAGCACTCAGGGCAATGGGCTATGGCTACACCTTC.

The gene calls are TRBV10-2 and TRBJ2-1; possibly TRBD2 for D (6 bases). V was shortened by 8 bases and J by 10 bases, with 9 bases between the two germline ends. The CDR3 consists of 10 residues. CDR1 WSHSY and CDR2 SAAADI come from the germline V gene. CDR3 DNA: TGCGCCAGCTGGGCGGGGGAGCAGTTCTTC. Protein sequence: CASWAGEQFF.

The chain couples TRBV2 to TRBJ1-3; TRBD1 agrees at 11 bases. Germline V gene sequence: CDR1 SNHLY, CDR2 FYNNEI. V lost 6 bases to trimming and J lost 3 bases; unmatched junction nucleotides: 1. This CDR3 region has 14 residues. As DNA, the CDR3 is TGTGCCAGCAGGGACAGGGGGCTTGGAAACACCATATATTTT. This encodes CASRDRGLGNTIYF.

This clone was observed a single time. The gene calls are TRBV4-1 and TRBJ1-1; 7 nucleotides agree with TRBD1. The V segment lost 0 bases and the J segment 3 bases; nucleotides outside the gene matches: 4. Germline values: CDR1 MGHRA, CDR2 YSYEKL. The CDR3 is 15 amino acids. The CDR3 nucleotides are TGCGCCAGCAGCCAAGATGTAACAGGGGACACTGAAGCTTTCTTT. It translates to CASSQDVTGDTEAFF.

This chain connects TRBV2 to TRBJ2-5, with TRBD1 matching 8 bases. Germline V gene data show CDR1 as SNHLY and CDR2 as FYNNEI. Trimming cost V 6 bases and J 1 base; bases outside gene matches: 7. This CDR3 contains 15 residues. CDR3 protein: CASRETGVLQETQYF. The DNA for the CDR3 is TGTGCCAGCAGGGAGACAGGGGTGCTCCAAGAGACCCAGTACTTC. Combining the CDR3 with reference TRBV2 and TRBJ2-5 gives the whole variable domain EPEVTQTPSHQVTQMGQEVILRCVPISNHLYFYWYRQILGQKVEFLVSFYNNEISEKSEIFDDQFSVERPDGSNFTLKIRSTKLEDSAMYFCASRETGVLQETQYFGPGTRLLVL.

The genes are TRBV12-2 and TRBJ1-1. TRBV12-2 is noted as a pseudogene. The CDR3 sequence is 14 residues long. The CDR3 reads CASRFYSLETEAFF. DNA for the CDR3: TGTGCAAGTCGCTTCTACTCCCTCGAGACTGAAGCTTTCTTT.

The chain is built from TRBV6-5 and TRBJ1-5, with a possible D match to TRBD1 (6 bases). The CDR3 contains 15 residues. Germline V gene lookup returns CDR1 MNHEY and CDR2 SVGAGI. V lost 6 bases and J lost 1, with 13 bases in between. CDR3: CASSLDRRSNQPQHF. CDR3 DNA: TGTGCCAGCAGCCTAGACAGGCGAAGCAATCAGCCCCAGCATTTT.

This clone was seen a single time. The chain recombines TRBV7-9 with TRBJ2-5, with 9 bases lining up with TRBD1. This CDR3 has 16 residues. The V segment lost 6 bases and the J segment 5 bases; nucleotides outside the gene matches: 13. Germline V CDR1 and CDR2: SEHNR, FQNEAQ (reference sequence). In DNA, the CDR3 is TGTGCCAGCAGTTACCGGGACAGGGAAGACTGGGAGACCCAGTACTTC. It yields the protein CASSYRDREDWETQYF. The full variable domain, its missing parts supplied by reference TRBV7-9 and TRBJ2-5, is DTGVSQNPRHKITKRGQNVTFRCDPISEHNRLYWYRQTLGQGPEFLTYFQNEAQLEKSRLLSDRFSAERPKGSFSTLEIQRTEQGDSAMYLCASSYRDREDWETQYFGPGTRLLVL.

The chain has TRBV19 and TRBJ2-7; 7 bases line up with TRBD1. Germline loops: CDR1 LNHDA, CDR2 SQIVND (reference sequence). The CDR3 covers 15 residues. Trimming at V came to 5 bases and at J to 4 bases, leaving 11 bases not matched to a gene. The CDR3, as DNA: TGTGCCAGTAGTTCTACTCTCCCGGGACAGTACGAGCAGTACTTC. This codes for CASSSTLPGQYEQYF. The variable domain in full, with the rest retrieved from reference TRBV19 and TRBJ2-7, is DGGITQSPKYLFRKEGQNVTLSCEQNLNHDAMYWYRQDPGQGLRLIYYSQIVNDFQKGDIAEGYSVSREKKESFPLTVTSAQKNPTAFYLCASSSTLPGQYEQYFGPGTRLTVT.

This clone came up a few times. The V and J genes are TRBV6-4 and TRBJ1-1; a weak D match, TRBD1 (6 bases). The CDR3 runs to 14 residues. Germline lookup yields CDR1 MRHNA and CDR2 SNTAGT. With 6 bases removed from V and 4 bases from J, the gap between germline ends came to 15 bases. DNA of the CDR3: TGTGCCAGCAGGAAACAGGGCGAGGGCACTGAAGCTTTCTTT. Translation: CASRKQGEGTEAFF.

This chain links TRBV2 with TRBJ1-1; D remains unclear. Germline V lookup: CDR1 SNHLY, CDR2 FYNNEI. There are 14 residues in the CDR3. V lost 7 bases to trimming and J lost 6 bases, with 18 bases between them. CDR3 in amino acids: CASTPRGLKAEAFF. The DNA of the CDR3 is TGTGCCAGCACCCCCCGCGGTTTGAAGGCTGAAGCTTTCTTT.

The chain is built from TRBV11-3 and TRBJ2-7; D is possibly TRBD1 (5 bases). CDR3 size: 14 residues. The V end lost 1 base, the J end lost 3 bases, and 10 bases lay between the germline ends. The germline gives CDR1 SGHNT, CDR2 YENEEA. The CDR3 bases are TGTGCCAGCAGCTTAGGGGGCAGCGACTACGAGCAGTACTTC. Translating it yields CASSLGGSDYEQYF.

The V and J genes are TRBV7-9 and TRBJ2-1; a weak D match, TRBD2 (5 bases). CDR1 and CDR2 from the germline V gene are SEHNR and FQNEAQ (reference sequence). The CDR3 runs to 17 residues. The V end was cut by 1 base, the J end by 2 bases, with 15 bases between. The CDR3 sequence: CASSLVSFGVAYNEQFF. As DNA, the CDR3 is TGTGCCAGCAGCTTAGTGTCTTTCGGGGTAGCCTACAATGAGCAGTTCTTC.

The gene calls are TRBV6-1 and TRBJ2-7; 14 bases align to TRBD2. Germline V gene sequence: CDR1 MNHNS, CDR2 SASEGT. The V and J ends lost 4 bases and 9 bases, in that order; junction bases with no gene match: 8. The length of the CDR3 is 15 residues. Here the CDR3 DNA reads TGTGCCAGCAGTGGACGACTAGCGGGGGGGCCGGGGCAGTACTTC. It translates to CASSGRLAGGPGQYF.

This CDR3 reads CASLGLAGGFTDTQYF. CDR3 sequence (DNA): TGTGCCAGCCTCGGACTAGCGGGGGGATTCACAGATACGCAGTATTTT. The V and J genes are TRBV27 and TRBJ2-3, with 14 bases fitting TRBD2. Unmatched junction bases numbered 6, after V lost 8 bases and J lost 2 bases. CDR3 length equals 16 residues. Germline V gene data show CDR1 as MNHEY and CDR2 as SMNVEV (reference sequence).

The chain recombines TRBV9 with TRBJ1-2, with 9 bases fitting TRBD1. This CDR3 has 16 amino acids. Germline-derived CDR1 and CDR2 are SGDLS and YYNGEE. V dropped 0 bases and J dropped 4; count of bases not matched to a gene: 7. The CDR3 spells CASSVGTGGNLYGYTF. CDR3 bases: TGTGCCAGCAGCGTAGGCACAGGGGGCAATCTCTATGGCTACACCTTC.

The chain is built from TRBV11-2 and TRBJ2-1; TRBD2 matches 10 bases. CDR1 and CDR2 (germline): SGHAT, FQNNGV. The CDR3 has 16 residues. V shed 2 bases and J 6 bases; nucleotides not matched to a gene: 7. The CDR3 DNA reads as TGTGCCAGCAGCTTATATAGCGGGGGGCGAGGCAATGAGCAGTTCTTC. Its protein product is CASSLYSGGRGNEQFF.

This chain joins TRBV5-4 and TRBJ1-6, with D unresolved. Trimming removed 0 bases at V and 7 bases at J, with 17 bases between. The CDR3 spans 17 residues. CDR1 SGHNT and CDR2 YYREEE come from the germline V gene (reference sequence). CDR3 sequence: CASSLVSLTSENSPLHF. CDR3 DNA: TGTGCCAGCAGCTTGGTCTCTTTGACTTCGGAAAATTCACCCCTCCACTTT.

The V gene is TRBV9, the J gene TRBJ2-5, with TRBD2 identical over 10 bases. This CDR3 comprises 14 residues. CDR1 and CDR2 from the germline V gene are SGDLS and YYNGEE. V gave up 3 bases and J gave up 5 bases; unmatched junction bases: 4. The CDR3 sequence is CASSDPTSGETQYF. CDR3 DNA: TGTGCCAGCAGCGACCCGACTAGCGGGGAGACCCAGTACTTC.